Sequencing of this T cell receptor beta chain was carried out in a study of T cell repertoires in cytomegalovirus infection. Across the study: Well-studied HLA-B-restricted epitopes and recently identified HLA-C-restricted epitopes of CMV were both used in the study. Evidence of both CMV infection and a matching HLA type came from public TCR beta signatures.

TCRdb used MiXCR to reprocess the reads, holding one entry per CDR3 protein. Of around 750,000 distinct CDR3 sequences listed, approximately 30% are singletons. This CDR3 is built from 18 residues. V dropped 4 bases and J dropped 3; count of bases not matched to a gene: 8. General observations from the study: The cumulative frequency of public TCR beta families distinguished individuals who carried CMV together with the relevant HLA. Dominating the ex vivo response were HLA-C-restricted CMV-specific TCR beta clonotypes.

This clonotype was seen more than once but under ten times. Its antigen is not known. The receptor's source is a human donor in good health (CMV status not recorded). Some clones in this sample may be carry-over from other donors' samples. The V gene is TRBV12-3 or TRBV12-4, the J gene TRBJ2-3; TRBD2 matches 15 bases. This sample comprised cultured CD8+ T cells from PBMCs, obtained from culture after CMV antigen stimulation. The CDR3 region is CASSSGTSGGSRTDTQYF. The CDR3 nucleotides read TGTGCCAGCAGTTCCGGGACTAGCGGGGGGAGTCGTACAGATACGCAGTATTTT.